This TCR beta chain was captured in a study of breast tumors, draining lymph nodes, adjacent tissues. Study-wide results and limits: Data fit most tumor T cells coming from lymph node, expanding in tumor. Compared with lymph nodes, tumors were less diverse; compared with nontumor tissue, more.

Each CDR3 protein gets one entry after TCRdb re-called the multiplex PCR reads with MiXCR. The sample has 70,000 to 85,000 distinct CDR3 sequences, roughly a fifth seen once. Breast cancer patients provided tissue from their axillary draining lymph nodes. Note on this clonotype: Its antigen is undetermined. A read error is possible here, since a much larger clone lies one base away.

The CDR3 spans 15 residues. J gave up 12 bases and V 0 bases, and 8 bases lay outside the gene matches. Germline CDR1 WNHNN, CDR2 SYGVQD (reference sequence). The rearrangement joins TRBV10-1 to TRBJ2-1; 10 bases are a match to TRBD2. This receptor was obtained from a female donor with breast cancer. Some clones in this sample may be carry-over from other donors' samples. Sequencing used axillary lymph node tissue. Here the CDR3 DNA reads TGCGCCAGCAGTGAGTCCAGCGGGAGGGTTCATGGGCAGTTCTTC. It specifies CASSESSGRVHGQFF.